The TCR beta chain described here comes from a study of regulatory T cells in long-lasting Graves disease. Study in general: To qualify as persistent, Graves' disease required over 5 years of antithyroid drugs with positive TSH receptor antibodies. The study's findings and limits: Persistent disease preferred TRBV28, TRBJ1-2 and TRBJ2-5.

For this clonotype: The antigen is undetermined. A much larger clone lies one base from this, so it may be a read error.

Sample time point: persistent/refractory GD, antithyroid drugs over 5 years with positive TRAb. Preparation of the TCR library used RNA extracted from PBMCs. The junction had 10 bases not matched to a gene; V was cut back by 5 bases and J by 7 bases. This CDR3 contains 14 residues. The germline CDR1 and CDR2 sequences are MNHNS and SASEGT. Library construction for TCR beta used iRepertoire HTBI primers and Arm-PCR of CDR3 regions. MiXCR was run by TCRdb on the multiplex PCR reads, yielding one entry per CDR3 protein. The table has 600,000 to 800,000 distinct CDR3 sequences, 30% seen once. V and J are TRBV6-1 and TRBJ1-2; the match to TRBD1 covers 7 bases. Sequencing was performed on peripheral blood mononuclear cells (PBMCs), taken when the disease was refractory, from a patient treated with antithyroid drugs. The clonotype comes from a female donor with Graves disease. The CDR3 loop is CASSPETGICGYTF. For the CDR3, the DNA is TGTGCCAGCAGTCCCGAGACAGGGATCTGTGGCTACACCTTC.